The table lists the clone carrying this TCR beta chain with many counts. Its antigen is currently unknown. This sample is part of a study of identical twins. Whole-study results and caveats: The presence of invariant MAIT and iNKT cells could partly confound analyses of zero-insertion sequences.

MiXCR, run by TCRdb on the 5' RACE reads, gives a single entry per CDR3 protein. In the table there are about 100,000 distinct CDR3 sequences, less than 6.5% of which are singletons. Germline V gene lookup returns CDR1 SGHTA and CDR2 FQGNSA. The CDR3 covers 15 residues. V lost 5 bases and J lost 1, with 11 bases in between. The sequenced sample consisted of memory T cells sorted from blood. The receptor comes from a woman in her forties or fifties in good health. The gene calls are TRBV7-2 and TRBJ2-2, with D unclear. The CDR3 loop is CASSPTLGNTGELFF. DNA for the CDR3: TGTGCCAGCAGCCCCACCCTCGGGAACACCGGGGAGCTGTTTTTT.